This entry lists 22 T cell receptor beta chains sequenced from one sample in a study of metastatic and nonmetastatic thyroid tumors. MiXCR was used by TCRdb to re-call the PCR reads. The sample holds tens of thousands of clones, 20% to 25% seen once. No patient had received any treatment before thyroid surgery. The sequenced sample was tumor tissue. Receptor source: a female donor with papillary thyroid cancer or a benign thyroid nodule (not recorded which). Some clones in this sample may be carry-over from other donors' samples.

This clone was counted between two and nine times. The chain combines TRBV20-1 with TRBJ2-1, with D unresolved. CDR3 length equals 13 residues. Trimming removed 3 bases from V and 4 bases from J, with 10 bases in between. Germline V gene sequence: CDR1 DFQATT, CDR2 SNEGSKA (reference sequence). This CDR3 reads CSASPGVYNEQFF. The CDR3 nucleotides read TGCAGTGCTAGCCCTGGGGTGTACAATGAGCAGTTCTTC.

The table lists this clone with many counts. This chain connects TRBV10-1 to TRBJ2-2, with 7 bases matching TRBD2. V dropped 3 bases and J dropped 3; count of bases not matched to a gene: 4. Looked up from germline, CDR1 is WNHNN and CDR2 is SYGVQD (reference sequence). This CDR3 has 15 amino acids. DNA for the CDR3: TGCGCCAGCAGTGACAGCGGGGTCGACACCGGGGAGCTGTTTTTT. This codes for CASSDSGVDTGELFF.

This clone was observed a handful of times. The V and J genes are TRBV6-1 and TRBJ1-3; 11 nucleotides agree with TRBD1. Germline-derived CDR1 and CDR2 are MNHNS and SASEGT. This CDR3 is built from 17 residues. The ends lost 6 bases at V and 1 base at J; junction bases unmatched: 8. In DNA form, the CDR3 reads TGTGCCAGCAGCGAATCGGGACAGGGGGTATCTGGAAACACCATATATTTT. This encodes CASSESGQGVSGNTIYF.

This clone was picked up many times. The genes are TRBV20-1 and TRBJ2-2; 13 nucleotides agree with TRBD2. This CDR3 is 16 amino acids long. V lost 6 bases and J lost 0; bases outside the gene matches: 4. Germline V lookup: CDR1 DFQATT, CDR2 SNEGSKA (reference sequence). The CDR3 nucleotides are TGCAGTGCCAGGACTAGCGGGAGCGCGAACACCGGGGAGCTGTTTTTT. Protein sequence: CSARTSGSANTGELFF.

This clone has ten or more counts. V usage is TRBV3-1 and J usage is TRBJ2-3; the match to TRBD2 covers 7 bases. The CDR3 length is 15 residues. Germline loops: CDR1 LGHDT, CDR2 YNNKEL (reference sequence). Germline trimming cut 5 bases from V and 2 bases from J; bases unmatched to any gene: 7. Here the CDR3 DNA reads TGTGCCAGCAGCGGGGGGGGGTCCTTCACAGATACGCAGTATTTT. Residues: CASSGGGSFTDTQYF.

By proportion, this clone is medium-sized. The V and J genes are TRBV3-1 and TRBJ2-2; 8 positions match TRBD1. J lost 7 bases, V lost 6 bases, and 7 bases had no gene match. Germline CDR1 LGHDT, CDR2 YNNKEL (reference sequence). The CDR3 is made up of 14 amino acids. The CDR3 DNA sequence: TGTGCCAGCAGTCTCCAGGGGGCCGGCGGGGAGCTGTTTTTT. Translating gives CASSLQGAGGELFF.

The chain is built from TRBV24-1 and TRBJ2-7; 8 nucleotides line up with TRBD1. The CDR3 runs 15 residues. V lost 9 bases to trimming and J lost 2 bases; unmatched junction nucleotides: 11. Looked up from germline, CDR1 is KGHDR and CDR2 is SFDVKD. CDR3 amino acids: CATSAGGSRTYEQYF. The CDR3 nucleotides read TGTGCCACCTCAGCAGGGGGCAGTAGGACCTACGAGCAGTACTTC.

The CDR3 DNA follows: TGTGCCAACAGATCGGGACAGACCACAGATACGCAGTATTTT. It specifies CANRSGQTTDTQYF. The chain couples TRBV6-2 or TRBV6-3 to TRBJ2-3, with 7 bases lining up with TRBD1. The CDR3 length is 14 residues. CDR1 MNHEY and CDR2 SVGEGT come from the germline V gene. V dropped 10 bases and J dropped 2; count of bases not matched to a gene: 9.

The V gene is TRBV20-1, the J gene TRBJ2-7; maybe TRBD1 (5 bases). In germline, CDR1 is DFQATT, CDR2 SNEGSKA (reference sequence). Deletions cut 5 bases from V and 1 base from J, with 12 bases between. The CDR3 covers 13 residues. The CDR3 DNA sequence: TGCAGTGCTCCCCCTGCAGGGTCCTACGAGCAGTACTTC. The encoded protein is CSAPPAGSYEQYF.

This clone was seen at least ten times. The V gene is TRBV20-1, the J gene TRBJ2-7; the match to TRBD2 covers 16 bases. The V gene's germline CDR1 is DFQATT and CDR2 SNEGSKA (reference sequence). Trimming cost V 3 bases and J 10 bases; bases outside gene matches: 6. The CDR3 is 14 amino acids. The CDR3 DNA sequence: TGCAGTGCTAGGGGACTAGCGGGAGGGCTGGTACAGTACTTC. It translates to CSARGLAGGLVQYF.

Regarding this clone: A much larger clone differs by one base, so this may be a read error. V and J are TRBV29-1 and TRBJ2-1, with D unclear. Per germline, CDR1 SQVTM and CDR2 ANQGSEA. The CDR3 spans 11 residues. The CDR3: CSVEQVNERFF. CDR3 sequence (DNA): TGCAGCGTTGAACAGGTGAATGAGCGGTTCTTC.

The sample holds many counts of this clone. The chain is built from TRBV20-1 and TRBJ2-1, with 11 bases identical to TRBD2. The V gene's germline CDR1 is DFQATT and CDR2 SNEGSKA (reference sequence). J lost 6 bases, V lost 5 bases, and 6 bases had no gene match. This CDR3 has 14 amino acids. The DNA of the CDR3 is TGCAGTGCTCCTGGGACTAGCGGACCCAATGAGCAGTTCTTC. This gives the protein CSAPGTSGPNEQFF.

This clone was seen at least ten times. This chain uses TRBV28 with TRBJ2-5; 10 bases align to TRBD2. J was trimmed by 3 bases and V by 1 base; bases with no gene match: 5. The CDR3 has 16 residues. From germline, CDR1 is MDHEN and CDR2 SYDVKM. In nucleotides, the CDR3 is TGTGCCAGCAGTTTATTAACTCTAGCGGGGGAAGAGACCCAGTACTTC. Amino acids: CASSLLTLAGEETQYF.

This clone came up once. The V call is TRBV5-1, the J call TRBJ2-3; 8 bases map to TRBD1. The CDR3 contains 13 residues. Germline CDR1 is SGHRS and CDR2 is YFSETQ. V shed 10 bases and J 4 bases; nucleotides not matched to a gene: 8. The CDR3 region has the DNA TGCGCCGTTGGACAGGGAGGTTCAGATACGCAGTATTTT. This translates into CAVGQGGSDTQYF.

This clone is labeled medium-sized (0.01 to 0.1%). This chain uses TRBV6-1 with TRBJ1-2; no clear D. Per the germline V gene, CDR1 is MNHNS and CDR2 is SASEGT. The V and J ends lost 5 bases and 2 bases respectively, with 12 bases between them. This CDR3 region has 14 residues. This CDR3 reads CASSSGIVNYGYTF. The CDR3 DNA reads TGTGCCAGCAGTTCCGGGATTGTCAACTATGGCTACACCTTC.

The rearrangement uses TRBV6-2 or TRBV6-3 and TRBJ2-5, with 9 bases fitting TRBD2. CDR1 is MNHEY and CDR2 is SVGEGT in the germline V gene. This CDR3 contains 14 residues. The V segment lost 10 bases and the J segment 5 bases; nucleotides outside the gene matches: 11. In DNA form, the CDR3 reads TGTGCCATGCTGCCTGGCGGGGGGGCGGAGACCCAGTACTTC. The encoded protein is CAMLPGGGAETQYF.

This clone was detected many times. The chain combines TRBV20-1 with TRBJ2-7; TRBD2 aligns across 15 bases. From germline, CDR1 is DFQATT and CDR2 SNEGSKA (reference sequence). Unmatched junction bases numbered 4, after V lost 5 bases and J lost 2 bases. The CDR3 runs to 15 residues. The CDR3 DNA reads TGCAGTGCTCTTTGGACTAGCGGGAGGGCCTACGAGCAGTACTTC. It codes for CSALWTSGRAYEQYF.

The gene calls are TRBV2 and TRBJ2-4, with D perhaps given as TRBD1 or TRBD2 (7 bases each). Judging by the DNA end, TRBJ2-5 fits better; the J call may be wrong. The CDR3 has 17 amino acids. CDR1 is SNHLY, CDR2 FYNNEI, per germline. This CDR3 reads CASSGPMGRGLRQTQYF. CDR3 DNA: TGTGCCAGCAGTGGACCCATGGGGAGGGGGCTCCGTCAGACCCAGTACTTC.

The chain carries TRBV5-1 and TRBJ2-1, with D unclear. The germline CDR1 and CDR2 sequences are SGHRS and YFSETQ. The CDR3 is made up of 15 amino acids. Trimming shortened V by 6 bases and J by 0 bases, and 13 bases separated the two germline ends. The DNA of the CDR3 is TGCGCCAGCATCTTTGACTTTAGCTCCTACAATGAGCAGTTCTTC. The encoded protein is CASIFDFSSYNEQFF. Full variable domain (outside the CDR3, taken from reference TRBV5-1 and TRBJ2-1): KAGVTQTPRYLIKTRGQQVTLSCSPISGHRSVSWYQQTPGQGLQFLFEYFSETQRNKGNFPGRFSGRQFSNSRSEMNVSTLELGDSALYLCASIFDFSSYNEQFFGPGTRLTVL.

The V gene is TRBV6-5, the J gene TRBJ1-6, with 7 bases identical to TRBD1. J was trimmed by 8 bases and V by 2 bases; bases with no gene match: 9. Germline V CDR1 and CDR2: MNHEY, SVGAGI. The CDR3 contains 16 residues. CDR3 protein: CASSYGPGQRDSPLHF. In nucleotides, the CDR3 is TGTGCCAGCAGTTACGGCCCGGGACAGAGGGATTCACCCCTCCACTTT.

This clone has at least ten counts. The chain recombines TRBV24-1 with TRBJ2-1, with D possibly called TRBD1 or TRBD2 (5 bases each). V dropped 0 bases and J dropped 8 bases, with 19 bases sitting between them. The CDR3 is made up of 17 amino acids. Germline values: CDR1 KGHDR, CDR2 SFDVKD. In DNA, the CDR3 is TGTGCCACCAGTGATTTGCCGACGCTTACTGGGGGTGATGAGCAGTTCTTC. Translation gives CATSDLPTLTGGDEQFF.

This chain joins TRBV9 and TRBJ1-1, with 7 bases lining up with TRBD1. Germline values: CDR1 SGDLS, CDR2 YYNGEE. The CDR3 is 13 amino acids. J was trimmed by 4 bases and V by 3 bases; bases with no gene match: 3. The CDR3 region has the DNA TGTGCCAGCAGCGCGACAGGGAGCACTGAAGCTTTCTTT. Translating it yields CASSATGSTEAFF.